Described below is a single T cell receptor beta chain sequence and its context. The specificity of this receptor is unknown. The record has no base qualities; no much larger clone is one base away. The record originates from a study of identifying expanded T cells in peripheral blood (dated by TCRdb to between 2018 and 2020). About the investigation overall: Technical replicates were generated by sequencing separate aliquots of the same genomic DNA pool, and four replicates were compared pairwise. What the study reported, not specific to this receptor: The binomial model flagged about 1.1 differentially abundant clones between technical replicates but around 15 over approximately 2 weeks and around 20 over about 4 weeks. The authors expected that biological variance in healthy repertoires might rise further over much longer intervals, such as months to years. Across all healthy-donor time intervals, the beta-binomial model significantly lowered both the number of clones called differentially abundant and the false-positive rate. In all healthy donors, the variance in clone template counts between samples taken two to three weeks apart rose significantly as total template count increased.

TCRbeta CDR3 regions were profiled with the immunoSEQ Assay using bias-controlled multiplex PCR amplification of genomic DNA. The authors' analysis ran thus. To quantify the absolute abundance of each unique TCRbeta CDR3 region, the sequences were collapsed and filtered. Two models were used to test differential abundance: a binomial model (Fisher-equivalent) and a beta-binomial model that adds time-dependent variance fitted from healthy donors. Clones with fewer than 5 combined templates were excluded, and clones with Benjamini-Hochberg FDR below 0.01 were called differentially abundant. In the beta-binomial model, variance was expressed as a function of the total template count across the two samples, in the form v = (b*log(k)+a)^2. As stored in TCRdb, this immuneACCESS dataset retains in-frame rearrangements with V and J assigned. A fraction of the clones does not appear; measured against another copy, unresolved V genes explain less than half of the discrepancy, and the remainder lacks a known reason. From that table come the V and J calls and clone size; the DNA was used to work out D and trimming. A total of tens of thousands of clones appear in this sample, 84% of them only once. Around 19% of the sample is in the top ten clones.

No immune events such as infections were documented for the healthy donors during the collection period. Healthy-donor blood repertoires served as a training cohort to calibrate time-dependent variance in a beta-binomial model of T-cell clone differential abundance. The training cohort included around 10 healthy donors, of whom 3 were female and 7 were male. The donors were between roughly 29 and 65 years old, with an average age of 43 years. Whole blood, obtained from a commercial supplier, was collected from each healthy donor at three time points spaced approximately two weeks apart. For immunosequencing, genomic DNA was extracted from whole blood that had not been sorted. Compared with germline, V lacks 1 base and J lacks 0 bases; bases without a gene match: 4. Sequences SGHVS (CDR1) and FNYEAQ (CDR2) are obtained from the germline V gene. Including the terminal cysteine and phenylalanine, the CDR3 comprises 18 residues. Left in the record is the CDR3 DNA by itself, 54 bases read in frame from the first base.

The TCR was taken from a person aged 18 to 75 in good health. The sequence joins TRBV7-6 to TRBJ2-2, with 11 middle bases fitting TRBD2. The sequenced material came from blood. The sequenced DNA: TGTGCCAGCAGCTTAGGACTAGCGGGACCCGCGAACACCGGGGAGCTGTTTTTT. It translates to CASSLGLAGPANTGELFF.